This T cell receptor beta chain was observed in a study of cytomegalovirus exposure and HLA in healthy donors. Study-wide results and limits: While the bulk of TCR sequences proved rare, some public TCRs turned up in many donors. The authors later found TCR association rates varying by HLA locus, with DRB1 most and HLA-C fewest. An analysis was carried out later, and it reportedly showed fewer N-insertions in an Asian-associated ancestry cluster than the approximately 680-donor mean. CMV antigen specificity was confirmed in vitro for three CMV-associated chains.

Researchers ran the PCR with 60 Vbeta and 13 Jbeta primers. Profiled with immunoSEQ multiplex PCR; TCRdb holds only in-frame clones, not every one. This sample carries around 140,000 clones, more than 75% of them seen once, and the ten largest clones take around 2.4%. The CDR3 contains 14 residues. Trimming cost V 6 bases and J 5 bases, with 14 bases left between them. Germline V lookup: CDR1 MNHNS, CDR2 SASEGT. About this clone itself: Its antigen is unknown.

This sequence was found in a woman younger than 35 in good health and CMV-seropositive. The chain uses TRBV6-1 and TRBJ1-5; perhaps TRBD1 as D (6 bases). Sequencing used PBMCs. The CDR3 region has the DNA TGTGCCAGCAGGGCACCAGGGGCGTATCAGCCCCAGCATTTT. Translation gives CASRAPGAYQPQHF.